This TCR beta chain was retrieved from a study of cytomegalovirus exposure and HLA in healthy donors. General study findings and limits: Specific recognition of CMV antigens was confirmed in vitro for three chains (all CMV-associated).

Using immunoSEQ multiplex PCR, the repertoire was profiled, and TCRdb retains in-frame clones only, with some absent. The table lists more than 55,000 clones, around 89% of them singletons. This CDR3 is built from 15 residues. The V segment lost 0 bases and the J segment 5 bases; nucleotides outside the gene matches: 5. Per germline, CDR1 SGHTA and CDR2 FQGNSA. Turning to this clone: Its specificity is not known.

The TCR sequence derives from a woman younger than 30 in good health and CMV-seronegative. Sequencing used PBMCs. The chain employs TRBV7-2 and TRBJ2-3, with 7 nucleotides matching TRBD2. CDR3 loop: CASSLAQAGVDTQYF. CDR3 nucleotide sequence: TGTGCCAGCAGCTTAGCCCAGGCGGGGGTAGATACGCAGTATTTT.